Detailed here is one T cell receptor beta chain. Many counts were recorded for this clonotype. Which antigen it targets is not known. Base qualities were left out, and no much larger clone turns up one base away. From cysteine to phenylalanine, the CDR3 is 14 amino acids long. Only the CDR3 portion is preserved as DNA: 42 bases, with reading frame beginning at the first base. CDR1 MDHEN and CDR2 SYDVKM are derived from the germline V gene. The V end loses 2 bases and the J end loses 4 bases, and a stretch of 11 bases separates them. Library generation was performed with 5' RACE. Instrument used: NextSeq 500. To allow correction of PCR and sequencing errors, the TCR library protocol tagged every TCR cDNA molecule with a unique molecular identifier. Processing in the source paper ran as follows. TCR identification, UMI-based error correction and CDR3 extraction were performed with Decombinator tools. Expanded TCRs were defined as those above a frequency of 2 per 1,000, corresponding to the top 1% of the tumor frequency distribution. Rényi diversity was computed with the R vegan package after subsampling each repertoire 100 times to 5,000 TCRs. CDR3 similarity networks were constructed using string-kernel similarity of amino acid triplets, with links drawn between CDR3s whose pairwise similarity was above 0.82. The raw public data were reprocessed by TCRdb itself: fastp quality trimming at Q25, MiXCR clonotype calling, in-frame beta chains only. Every CDR3 protein is listed once, alongside the most common genes and DNA of its rows. TCRdb, not the original authors, processed these V and J calls. Counted in this sample were tens of thousands of distinct CDR3 sequences; roughly 5.5% of them appeared once. In total, the top ten clones hold roughly 27% of the sample.

This sample was included in a study of spatial heterogeneity in lung cancer (dated by TCRdb to the late 2010s). With regard to the full study: Beta-chain transcripts were consistently detected in greater numbers than alpha-chain transcripts, which likely reflected higher beta-chain transcript abundance. Both alpha and beta chains were TCR-sequenced in samples taken at surgery, namely 220 tumor regions, 62 to 70 matched nontumor lung samples and 45 to 60 PBMC samples. In non-small cell lung cancer, the study quantitatively compared TCR alpha and beta repertoires across several tumor regions, matched nontumor lung, and blood. In the raw uncorrected reads, each unique combination of TCR and UMI appeared more than ten times on average. Nonsynonymous mutation counts, determined by whole-exome sequencing of tumor tissue, were related to features of the TCR repertoire. Broad study findings and their caveats: Additional single-cell paired TCR alpha and beta sequencing was considered necessary to confirm, at a functional level, the hypothesis that regional TCRs recognize regional mutations. Ubiquitous expanded tumor TCRs were found in blood more often at tumor resection than at routine follow-up.

This specimen's time point label, interpreted: sample taken at primary tumor resection. TCR sequencing used whole RNA extracted from tumor and nontumor lung tissue, or from cryopreserved PBMC samples, without cell sorting. Donors were 72 patients with early-stage, untreated non-small cell lung cancer from the lung TRACERx cohort. Only patients for whom sufficient RNA was available from at least two tumor regions were selected for TCR sequencing. The sample in question was PBMCs, obtained at surgery. The sequence came from a female donor with early-stage non-small cell lung cancer. The V gene is TRBV28 and the J gene is TRBJ2-5; the D gene cannot be resolved reliably. The CDR3 protein is CASSLGNPPETQYF. The nucleotide sequence is TGTGCCAGCAGTTTAGGCAATCCCCCAGAGACCCAGTACTTC.